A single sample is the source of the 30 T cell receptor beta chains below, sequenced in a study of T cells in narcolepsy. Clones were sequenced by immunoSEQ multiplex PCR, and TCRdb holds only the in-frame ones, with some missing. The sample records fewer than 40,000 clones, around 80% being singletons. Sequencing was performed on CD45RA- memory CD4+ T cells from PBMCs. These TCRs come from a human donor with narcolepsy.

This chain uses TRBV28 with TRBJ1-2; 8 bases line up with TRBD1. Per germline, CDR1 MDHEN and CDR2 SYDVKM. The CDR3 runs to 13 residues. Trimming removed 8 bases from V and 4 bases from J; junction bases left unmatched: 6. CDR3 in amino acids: CASGSGQGYGYTF. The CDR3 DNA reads TGTGCCAGCGGAAGTGGACAGGGCTATGGCTACACCTTC.

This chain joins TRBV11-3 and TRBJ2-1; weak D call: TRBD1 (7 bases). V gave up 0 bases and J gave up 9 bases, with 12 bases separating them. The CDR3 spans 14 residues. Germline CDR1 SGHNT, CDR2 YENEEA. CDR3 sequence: CASSLDGTAGEQFF. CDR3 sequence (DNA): TGTGCCAGCAGCTTAGATGGGACAGCGGGTGAGCAGTTCTTC. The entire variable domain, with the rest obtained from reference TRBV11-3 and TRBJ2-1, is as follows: EAGVVQSPRYKIIEKKQPVAFWCNPISGHNTLYWYLQNLGQGPELLIRYENEEAVDDSQLPKDRFSAERLKGVDSTLKIQPAELGDSAVYLCASSLDGTAGEQFFGPGTRLTVL.

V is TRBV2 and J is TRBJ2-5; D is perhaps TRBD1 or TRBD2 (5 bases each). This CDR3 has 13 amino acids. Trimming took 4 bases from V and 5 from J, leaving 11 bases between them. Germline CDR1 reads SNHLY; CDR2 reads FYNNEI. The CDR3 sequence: CASSGGYCETQYF. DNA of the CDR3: TGTGCCAGCAGTGGGGGGTATTGTGAGACCCAGTACTTC. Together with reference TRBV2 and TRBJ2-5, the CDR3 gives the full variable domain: EPEVTQTPSHQVTQMGQEVILRCVPISNHLYFYWYRQILGQKVEFLVSFYNNEISEKSEIFDDQFSVERPDGSNFTLKIRSTKLEDSAMYFCASSGGYCETQYFGPGTRLLVL.

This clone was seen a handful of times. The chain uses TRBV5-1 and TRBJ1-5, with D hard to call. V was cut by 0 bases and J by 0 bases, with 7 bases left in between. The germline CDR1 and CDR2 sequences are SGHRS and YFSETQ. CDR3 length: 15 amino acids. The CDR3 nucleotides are TGCGCCAGCAGCTTGGACAGCTATAGCAATCAGCCCCAGCATTTT. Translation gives CASSLDSYSNQPQHF.

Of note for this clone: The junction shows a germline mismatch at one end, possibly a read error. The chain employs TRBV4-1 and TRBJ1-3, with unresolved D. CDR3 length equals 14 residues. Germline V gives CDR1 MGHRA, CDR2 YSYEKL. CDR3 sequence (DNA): TGTGCCAGCAGCCAAGACGATGTGGGAAACACCATATATTTT. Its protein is CASSQDDVGNTIYF.

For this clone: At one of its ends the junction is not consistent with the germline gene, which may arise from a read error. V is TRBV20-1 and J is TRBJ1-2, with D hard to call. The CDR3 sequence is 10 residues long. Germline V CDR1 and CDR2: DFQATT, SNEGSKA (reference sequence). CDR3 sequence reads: CSASVWEIAF. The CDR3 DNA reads TGCAGTGCTAGTGTGTGGGAGATTGCCTTC.

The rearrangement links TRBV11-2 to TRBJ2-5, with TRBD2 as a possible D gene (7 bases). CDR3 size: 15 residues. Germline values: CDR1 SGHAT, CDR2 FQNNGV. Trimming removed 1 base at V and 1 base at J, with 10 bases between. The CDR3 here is CASSLGGGVQETQYF. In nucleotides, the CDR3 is TGTGCCAGCAGCTTAGGAGGGGGGGTCCAAGAGACCCAGTACTTC.

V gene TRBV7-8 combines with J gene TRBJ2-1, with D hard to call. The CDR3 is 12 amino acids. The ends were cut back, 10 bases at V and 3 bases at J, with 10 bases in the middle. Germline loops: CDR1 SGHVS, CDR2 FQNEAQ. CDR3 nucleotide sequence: TGTGCCACTTCCCCCCACTACAATGAGCAGTTCTTC. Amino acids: CATSPHYNEQFF.

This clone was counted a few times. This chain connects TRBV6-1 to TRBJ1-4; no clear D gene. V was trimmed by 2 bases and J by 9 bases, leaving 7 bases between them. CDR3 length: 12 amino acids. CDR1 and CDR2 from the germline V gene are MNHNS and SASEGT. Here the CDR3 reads CASSEQLKKLFF. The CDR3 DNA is TGTGCCAGCAGTGAACAACTGAAAAAACTGTTTTTT.

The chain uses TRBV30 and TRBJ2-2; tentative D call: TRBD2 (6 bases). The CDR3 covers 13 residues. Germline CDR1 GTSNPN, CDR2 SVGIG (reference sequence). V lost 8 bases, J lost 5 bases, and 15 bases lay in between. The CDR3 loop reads CAGRGRSTGELFF. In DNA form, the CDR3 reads TGTGCCGGGCGGGGCAGAAGTACCGGGGAGCTGTTTTTT.

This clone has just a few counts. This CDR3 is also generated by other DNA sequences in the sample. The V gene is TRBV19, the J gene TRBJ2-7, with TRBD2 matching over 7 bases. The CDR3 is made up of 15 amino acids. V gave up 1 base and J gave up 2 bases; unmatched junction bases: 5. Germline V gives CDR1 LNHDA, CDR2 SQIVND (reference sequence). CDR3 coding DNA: TGTGCCAGTAGTATAGGTCCGGCGGGGGCCTACGAGCAGTACTTC. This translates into CASSIGPAGAYEQYF.

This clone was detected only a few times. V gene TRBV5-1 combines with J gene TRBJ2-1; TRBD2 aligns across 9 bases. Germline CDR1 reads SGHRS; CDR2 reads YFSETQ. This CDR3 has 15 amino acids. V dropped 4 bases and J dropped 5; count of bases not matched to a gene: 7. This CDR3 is CASSQGLAGNNEQFF. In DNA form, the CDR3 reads TGCGCCAGCAGCCAGGGGCTAGCGGGAAACAATGAGCAGTTCTTC.

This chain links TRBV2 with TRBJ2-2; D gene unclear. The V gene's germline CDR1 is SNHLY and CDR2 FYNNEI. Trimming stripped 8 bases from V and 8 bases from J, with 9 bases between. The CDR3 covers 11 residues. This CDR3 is CASGQLGELFF. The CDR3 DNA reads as TGTGCCAGCGGTCAGTTGGGGGAGCTGTTTTTT.

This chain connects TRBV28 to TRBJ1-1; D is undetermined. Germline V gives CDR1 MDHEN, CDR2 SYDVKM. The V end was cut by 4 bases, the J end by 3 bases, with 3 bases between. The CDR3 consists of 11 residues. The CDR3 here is CASSSYTEAFF. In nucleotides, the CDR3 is TGTGCCAGCAGTTCCTACACTGAAGCTTTCTTT.

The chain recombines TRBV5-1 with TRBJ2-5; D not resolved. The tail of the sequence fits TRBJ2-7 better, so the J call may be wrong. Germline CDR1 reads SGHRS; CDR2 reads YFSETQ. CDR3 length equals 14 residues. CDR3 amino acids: CASSLASKGYEQYF. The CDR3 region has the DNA TGCGCCAGCAGCTTGGCCAGTAAGGGTTACGAGCAGTACTTC.

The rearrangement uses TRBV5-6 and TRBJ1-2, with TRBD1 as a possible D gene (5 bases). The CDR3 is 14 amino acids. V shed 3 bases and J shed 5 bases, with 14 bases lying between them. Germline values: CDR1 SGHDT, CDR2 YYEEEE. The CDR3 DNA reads TGTGCCAGCAGCTCACCGGGGCTGGGGTATGGCTACACCTTC. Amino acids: CASSSPGLGYGYTF. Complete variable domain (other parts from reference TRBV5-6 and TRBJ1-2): DAGVTQSPTHLIKTRGQQVTLRCSPKSGHDTVSWYQQALGQGPQFIFQYYEEEERQRGNFPDRFSGHQFPNYSSELNVNALLLGDSALYLCASSSPGLGYGYTFGSGTRLTVV.

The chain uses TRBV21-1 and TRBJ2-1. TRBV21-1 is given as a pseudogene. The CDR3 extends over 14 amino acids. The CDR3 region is CASNLAASYNEQFF. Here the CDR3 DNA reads TGTGCCAGCAATTTGGCAGCTTCCTACAATGAGCAGTTCTTC.

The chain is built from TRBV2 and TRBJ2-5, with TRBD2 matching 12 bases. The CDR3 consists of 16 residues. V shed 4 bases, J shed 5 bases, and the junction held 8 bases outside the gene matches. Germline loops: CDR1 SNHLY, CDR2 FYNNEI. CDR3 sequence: CASSGASGGARETQYF. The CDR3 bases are TGTGCCAGCAGTGGTGCTAGCGGGGGGGCCCGGGAGACCCAGTACTTC.

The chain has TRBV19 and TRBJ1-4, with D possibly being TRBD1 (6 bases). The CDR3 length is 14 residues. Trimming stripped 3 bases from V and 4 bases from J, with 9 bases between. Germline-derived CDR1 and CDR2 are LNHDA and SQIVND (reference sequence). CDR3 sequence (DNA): TGTGCCAGTAGTATGCGGGGACATAATGAAAAACTGTTTTTT. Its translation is CASSMRGHNEKLFF.

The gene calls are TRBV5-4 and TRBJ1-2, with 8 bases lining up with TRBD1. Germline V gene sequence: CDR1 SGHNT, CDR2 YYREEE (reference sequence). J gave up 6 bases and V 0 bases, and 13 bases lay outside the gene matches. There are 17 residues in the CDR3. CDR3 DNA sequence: TGTGCCAGCAGCTTGGGGGAACGAGGACAGGGATTAAATGGCTACACCTTC. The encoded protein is CASSLGERGQGLNGYTF.

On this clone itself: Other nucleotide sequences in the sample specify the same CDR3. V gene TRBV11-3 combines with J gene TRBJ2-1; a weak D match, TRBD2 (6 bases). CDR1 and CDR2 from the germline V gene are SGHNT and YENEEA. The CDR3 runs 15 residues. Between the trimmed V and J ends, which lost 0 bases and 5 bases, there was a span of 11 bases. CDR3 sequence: CASSLEEGRHNEQFF. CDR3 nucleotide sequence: TGTGCCAGCAGCTTAGAGGAGGGGAGGCACAATGAGCAGTTCTTC.

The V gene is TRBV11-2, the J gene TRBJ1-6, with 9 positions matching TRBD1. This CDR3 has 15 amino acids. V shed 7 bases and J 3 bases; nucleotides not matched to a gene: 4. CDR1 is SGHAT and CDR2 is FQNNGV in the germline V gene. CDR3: CASTRTGDYNSPLHF. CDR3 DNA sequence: TGTGCCAGCACCCGGACAGGGGACTATAATTCACCCCTCCACTTT. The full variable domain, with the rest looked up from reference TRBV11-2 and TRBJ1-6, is EAGVAQSPRYKIIEKRQSVAFWCNPISGHATLYWYQQILGQGPKLLIQFQNNGVVDDSQLPKDRFSAERLKGVDSTLKIQPAKLEDSAVYLCASTRTGDYNSPLHFGNGTRLTVT.

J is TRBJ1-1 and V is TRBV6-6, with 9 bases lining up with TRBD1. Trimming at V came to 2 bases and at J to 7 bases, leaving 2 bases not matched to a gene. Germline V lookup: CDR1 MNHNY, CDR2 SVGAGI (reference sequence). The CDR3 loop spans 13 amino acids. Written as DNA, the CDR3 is TGTGCCAGCAGTTACGCGGGACAGGGTGAAGCTTTCTTT. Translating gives CASSYAGQGEAFF.

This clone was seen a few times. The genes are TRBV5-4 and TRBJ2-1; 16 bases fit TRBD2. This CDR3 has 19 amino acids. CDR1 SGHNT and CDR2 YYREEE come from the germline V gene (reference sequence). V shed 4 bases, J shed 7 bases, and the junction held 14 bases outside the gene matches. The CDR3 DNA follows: TGTGCCAGCAGCGGCTTATCCGGGACTAGCGGGGGGGCCGGGAATGAGCAGTTCTTC. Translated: CASSGLSGTSGGAGNEQFF.

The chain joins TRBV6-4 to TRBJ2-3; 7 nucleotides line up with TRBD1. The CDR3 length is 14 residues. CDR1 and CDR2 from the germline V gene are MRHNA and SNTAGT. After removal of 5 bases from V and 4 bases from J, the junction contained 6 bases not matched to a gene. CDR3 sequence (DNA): TGTGCCAGCAGTCCGACAGGGAGATCAGATACGCAGTATTTT. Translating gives CASSPTGRSDTQYF.

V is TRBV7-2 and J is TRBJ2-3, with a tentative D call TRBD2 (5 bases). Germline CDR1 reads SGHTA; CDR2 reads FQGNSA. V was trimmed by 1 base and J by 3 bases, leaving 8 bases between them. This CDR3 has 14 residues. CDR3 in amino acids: CASSLVGVTDTQYF. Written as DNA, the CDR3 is TGTGCCAGCAGCTTAGTCGGGGTGACAGATACGCAGTATTTT.

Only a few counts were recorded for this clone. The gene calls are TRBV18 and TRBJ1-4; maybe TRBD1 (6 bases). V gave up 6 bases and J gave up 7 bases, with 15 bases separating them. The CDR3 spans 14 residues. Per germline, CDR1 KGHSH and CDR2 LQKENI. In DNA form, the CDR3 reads TGTGCCAGCTCCAAGGAGGGGGGCGTTGAAAAACTGTTTTTT. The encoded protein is CASSKEGGVEKLFF.

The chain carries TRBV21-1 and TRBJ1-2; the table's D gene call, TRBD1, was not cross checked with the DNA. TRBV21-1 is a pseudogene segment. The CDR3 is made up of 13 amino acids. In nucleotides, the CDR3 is TGTGCCAGCAGCACCTCCGGGACAGATGGCTACACCTTC. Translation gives CASSTSGTDGYTF.

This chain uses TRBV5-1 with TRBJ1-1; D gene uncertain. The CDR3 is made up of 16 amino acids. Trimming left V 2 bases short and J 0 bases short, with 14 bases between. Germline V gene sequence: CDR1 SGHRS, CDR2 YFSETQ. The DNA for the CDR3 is TGCGCCAGCAGCTTTGTTAGCGGACCGATGAACACTGAAGCTTTCTTT. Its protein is CASSFVSGPMNTEAFF.

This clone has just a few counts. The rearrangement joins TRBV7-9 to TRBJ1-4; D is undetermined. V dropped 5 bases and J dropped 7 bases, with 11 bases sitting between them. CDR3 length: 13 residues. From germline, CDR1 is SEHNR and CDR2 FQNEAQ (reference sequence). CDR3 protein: CASSLEQSEKLFF. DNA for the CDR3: TGTGCCAGCAGCCTCGAGCAGAGTGAAAAACTGTTTTTT.